The clone carrying this TCR beta chain turned up a few times. Antigen unknown. This sample is drawn from a study of blood T cells in healthy people across ages. Regarding the study as a whole: Naive T cell percentage by flow cytometry tracked strongly with beta diversity. Greater diversity and more naive CD4+ cells were seen in long-lived donors than in aged donors.

Peripheral blood samples of about 10 milliliters were drawn from each donor. V lost 0 bases and J 0 bases, leaving 9 bases between the germline ends. The CDR3 extends over 15 amino acids. Germline CDR1 SGHRS, CDR2 YFSETQ. Sample-barcoded 5' priming and a J-beta primer mix drove a second PCR of about 6 to 12 cycles. Tagging of each cDNA molecule was performed by a template-switch adaptor with 12 random nucleotides. TCRdb analysed the 5' RACE reads with MiXCR anew, one entry per CDR3 protein. The sample shows 1,100,000 or so distinct CDR3 sequences, 35% to 50% of them seen only once. Sequenced sample: blood. The receptor comes from a woman aged 55-75 years in good health. This rearrangement joins TRBV5-1 to TRBJ1-2; D remains unclear. DNA of the CDR3: TGCGCCAGCAGCTTGGACTCGATAGCTAACTATGGCTACACCTTC. Translation: CASSLDSIANYGYTF.